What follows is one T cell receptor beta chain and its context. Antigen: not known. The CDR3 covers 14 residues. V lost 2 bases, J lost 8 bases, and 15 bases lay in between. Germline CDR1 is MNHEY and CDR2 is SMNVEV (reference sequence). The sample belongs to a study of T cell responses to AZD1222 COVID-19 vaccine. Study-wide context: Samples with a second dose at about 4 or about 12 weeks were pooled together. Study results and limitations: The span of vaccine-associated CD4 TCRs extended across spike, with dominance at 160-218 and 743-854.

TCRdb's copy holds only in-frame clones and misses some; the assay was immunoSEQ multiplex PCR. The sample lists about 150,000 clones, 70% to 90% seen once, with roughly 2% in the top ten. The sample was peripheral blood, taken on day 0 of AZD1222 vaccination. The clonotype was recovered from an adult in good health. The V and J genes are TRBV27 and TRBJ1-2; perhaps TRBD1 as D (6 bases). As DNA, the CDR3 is TGTGCCAGCAGTTTAACTTCAGGGGCGAGAGGCTACACCTTC. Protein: CASSLTSGARGYTF.